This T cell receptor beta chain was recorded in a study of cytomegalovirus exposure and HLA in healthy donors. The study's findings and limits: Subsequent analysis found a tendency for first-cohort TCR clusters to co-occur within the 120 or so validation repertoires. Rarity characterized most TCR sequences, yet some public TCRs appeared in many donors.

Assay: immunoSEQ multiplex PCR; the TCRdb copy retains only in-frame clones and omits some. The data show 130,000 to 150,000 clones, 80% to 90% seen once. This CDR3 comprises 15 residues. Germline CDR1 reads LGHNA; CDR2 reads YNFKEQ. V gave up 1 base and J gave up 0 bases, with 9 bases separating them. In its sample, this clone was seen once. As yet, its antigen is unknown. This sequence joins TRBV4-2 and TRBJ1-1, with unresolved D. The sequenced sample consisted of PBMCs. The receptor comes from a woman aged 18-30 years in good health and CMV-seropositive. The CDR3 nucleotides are TGTGCCAGCAGCCAAGTTCAGGCTTTGAACACTGAAGCTTTCTTT. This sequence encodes CASSQVQALNTEAFF.